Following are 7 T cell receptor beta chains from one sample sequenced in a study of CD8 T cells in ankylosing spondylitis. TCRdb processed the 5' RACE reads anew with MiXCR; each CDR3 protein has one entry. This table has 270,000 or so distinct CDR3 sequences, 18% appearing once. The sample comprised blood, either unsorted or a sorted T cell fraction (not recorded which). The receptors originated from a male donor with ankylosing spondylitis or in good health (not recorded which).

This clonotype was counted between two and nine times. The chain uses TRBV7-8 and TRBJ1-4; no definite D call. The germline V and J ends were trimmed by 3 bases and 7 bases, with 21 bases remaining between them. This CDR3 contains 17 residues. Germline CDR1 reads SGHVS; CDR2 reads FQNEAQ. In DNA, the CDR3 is TGTGCCAGCAGCTTGATGATCTGGGGAGGGATTAGTGAAAAACTGTTTTTT. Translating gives CASSLMIWGGISEKLFF.

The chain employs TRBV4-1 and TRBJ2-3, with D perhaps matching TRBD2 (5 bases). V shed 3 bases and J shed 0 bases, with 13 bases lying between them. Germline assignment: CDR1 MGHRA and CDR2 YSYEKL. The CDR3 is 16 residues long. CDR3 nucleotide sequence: TGCGCCAGCAGCCATGAGGGCGAGGCTAGCACAGATACGCAGTATTTT. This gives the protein CASSHEGEASTDTQYF.

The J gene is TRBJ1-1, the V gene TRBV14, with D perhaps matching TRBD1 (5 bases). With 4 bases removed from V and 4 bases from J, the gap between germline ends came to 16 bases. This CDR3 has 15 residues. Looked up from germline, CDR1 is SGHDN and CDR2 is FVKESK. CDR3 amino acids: CASSLVGGGFTEAFF. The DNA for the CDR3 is TGTGCCAGCAGCCTTGTGGGGGGAGGGTTCACTGAAGCTTTCTTT.

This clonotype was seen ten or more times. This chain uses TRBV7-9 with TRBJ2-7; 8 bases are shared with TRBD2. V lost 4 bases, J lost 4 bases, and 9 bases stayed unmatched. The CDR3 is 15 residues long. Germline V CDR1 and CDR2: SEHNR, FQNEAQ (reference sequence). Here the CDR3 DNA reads TGTGCCAGCAGCTCACCCGGCCGGGAGGGATACGAGCAGTACTTC. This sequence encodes CASSSPGREGYEQYF.

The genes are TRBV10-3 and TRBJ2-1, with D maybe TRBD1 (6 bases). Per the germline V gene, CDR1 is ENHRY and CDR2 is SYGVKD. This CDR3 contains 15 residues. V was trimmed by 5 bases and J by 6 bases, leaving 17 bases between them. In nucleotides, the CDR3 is TGTGCCATCAGTCCAACACAGGGTCTCGGCAATGAGCAGTTCTTC. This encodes CAISPTQGLGNEQFF.

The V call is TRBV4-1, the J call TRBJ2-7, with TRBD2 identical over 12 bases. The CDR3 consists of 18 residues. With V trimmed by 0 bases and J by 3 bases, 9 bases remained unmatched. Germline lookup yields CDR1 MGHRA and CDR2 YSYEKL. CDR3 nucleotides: TGCGCCAGCAGCCAAGATCAGACTAGCGGGAGCCCCAGCTACGAGCAGTACTTC. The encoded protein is CASSQDQTSGSPSYEQYF.

The CDR3 region is CSVEEAGELFF. The CDR3 DNA follows: TGCAGCGTGGAGGAAGCCGGGGAGCTGTTTTTT. This chain connects TRBV29-1 to TRBJ2-2, with a possible D match to TRBD2 (5 bases). The V end lost 6 bases, the J end lost 6 bases, and 8 bases lay between the germline ends. CDR1 SQVTM and CDR2 ANQGSEA come from the germline V gene. The CDR3 length is 11 residues.